This TCR beta chain was sequenced for a study of T cells in Graves' hyperthyroidism and ophthalmopathy. Overall study: At the time of initial diagnosis and before any treatment, peripheral blood was collected. Study findings and constraints: Ophthalmopathy stood apart from stable hyperthyroidism in a 13 V-J model.

This CDR3 is 14 amino acids long. Germline values: CDR1 SNHLY, CDR2 FYNNEI. V lost 5 bases and J lost 9; bases outside the gene matches: 6. This clonotype occurred many times. Antigen: not known. Patients aged 18 to 65 with hyperthyroidism were newly diagnosed, with duration under 2 months. Fresh peripheral blood, under 11 ml, yielded the PBMCs. What was amplified from RNA transcripts were TCR beta CDR3 regions. The HTBI set primed first-round TCR CDR3 RT-PCR. TCRdb used MiXCR to reprocess the multiplex PCR reads, holding one entry per CDR3 protein. The sample records around 380,000 distinct CDR3 sequences, roughly 13% being singletons.

The chain is built from TRBV2 and TRBJ1-5; 11 positions agree with TRBD1. The TCR sequence derives from a man aged 25-45 years with Graves' hyperthyroidism that later progressed to Graves' ophthalmopathy. The sample taken for sequencing was blood. The CDR3 DNA is TGTGCCAGCAGTTCAGGACAGGGGGCCGGGCCCCAGCATTTT. Amino acids: CASSSGQGAGPQHF.